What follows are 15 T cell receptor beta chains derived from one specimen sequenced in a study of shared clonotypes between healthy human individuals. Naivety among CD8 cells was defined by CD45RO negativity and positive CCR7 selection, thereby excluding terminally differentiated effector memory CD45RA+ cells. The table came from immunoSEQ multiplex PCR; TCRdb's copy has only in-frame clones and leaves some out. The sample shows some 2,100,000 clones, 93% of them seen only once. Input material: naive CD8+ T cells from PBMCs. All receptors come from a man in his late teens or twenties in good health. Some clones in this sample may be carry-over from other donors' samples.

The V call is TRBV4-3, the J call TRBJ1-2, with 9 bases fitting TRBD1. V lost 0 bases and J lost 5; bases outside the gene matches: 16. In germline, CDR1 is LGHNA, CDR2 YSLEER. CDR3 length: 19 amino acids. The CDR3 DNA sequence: TGCGCCAGCAGCCAAGATCGGTGGGGACAGGGCTTAAAATGGTATGGCTACACCTTC. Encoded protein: CASSQDRWGQGLKWYGYTF.

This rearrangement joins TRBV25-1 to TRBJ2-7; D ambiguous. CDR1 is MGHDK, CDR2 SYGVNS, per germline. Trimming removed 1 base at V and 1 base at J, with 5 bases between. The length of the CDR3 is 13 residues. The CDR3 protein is CASSELMSYEQYF. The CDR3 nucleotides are TGTGCCAGCAGTGAATTGATGTCCTACGAGCAGTACTTC.

Written as DNA, the CDR3 is TGTGCCAGCAGCCCCCGGAGGGAGGGCCGTCCCGAGCAGTTCTTC. It codes for CASSPRREGRPEQFF. This chain uses TRBV7-2 with TRBJ2-1; 7 bases are shared with TRBD2. The CDR3 loop spans 15 amino acids. Germline CDR1 reads SGHTA; CDR2 reads FQGNSA. V dropped 5 bases and J dropped 10; count of bases not matched to a gene: 14.

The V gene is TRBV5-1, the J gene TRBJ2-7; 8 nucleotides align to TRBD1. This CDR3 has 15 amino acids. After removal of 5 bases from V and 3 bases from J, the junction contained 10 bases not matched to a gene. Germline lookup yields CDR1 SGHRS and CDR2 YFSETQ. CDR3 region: CASRPRTGWVYEQYF. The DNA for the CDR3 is TGCGCCAGCAGGCCCAGGACAGGGTGGGTCTACGAGCAGTACTTC.

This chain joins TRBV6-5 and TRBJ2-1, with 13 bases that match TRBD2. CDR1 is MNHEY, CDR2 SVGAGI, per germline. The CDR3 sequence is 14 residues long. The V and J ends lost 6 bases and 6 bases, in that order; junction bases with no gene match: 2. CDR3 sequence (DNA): TGTGCCAGCAGCGGACTAGCGGGAGTCAATGAGCAGTTCTTC. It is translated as CASSGLAGVNEQFF.

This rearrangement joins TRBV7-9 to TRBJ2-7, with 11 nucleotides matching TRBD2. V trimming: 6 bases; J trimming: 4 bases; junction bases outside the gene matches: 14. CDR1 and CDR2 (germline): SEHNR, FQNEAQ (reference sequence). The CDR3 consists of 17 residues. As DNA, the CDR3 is TGTGCCAGCAGTTGGGGGGCCCTAGCGGGAGGTCTTTACGAGCAGTACTTC. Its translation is CASSWGALAGGLYEQYF. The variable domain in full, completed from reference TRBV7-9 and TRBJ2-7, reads DTGVSQNPRHKITKRGQNVTFRCDPISEHNRLYWYRQTLGQGPEFLTYFQNEAQLEKSRLLSDRFSAERPKGSFSTLEIQRTEQGDSAMYLCASSWGALAGGLYEQYFGPGTRLTVT.

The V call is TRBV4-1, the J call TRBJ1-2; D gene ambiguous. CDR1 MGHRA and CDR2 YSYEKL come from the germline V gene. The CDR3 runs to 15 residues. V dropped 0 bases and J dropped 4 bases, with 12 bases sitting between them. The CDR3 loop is CASSQDSGSGYGYTF. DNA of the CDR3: TGCGCCAGCAGCCAAGATTCCGGGTCCGGCTATGGCTACACCTTC.

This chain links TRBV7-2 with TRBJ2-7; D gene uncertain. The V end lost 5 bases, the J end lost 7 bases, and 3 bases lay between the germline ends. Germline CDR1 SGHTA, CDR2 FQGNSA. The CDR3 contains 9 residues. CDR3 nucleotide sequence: TGTGCCAGCAGCCTAGAGCAGTACTTC. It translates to CASSLEQYF.

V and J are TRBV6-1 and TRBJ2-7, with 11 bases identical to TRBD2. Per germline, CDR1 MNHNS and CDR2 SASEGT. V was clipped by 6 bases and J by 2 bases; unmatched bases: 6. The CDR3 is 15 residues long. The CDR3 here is CASSQGLAVTYEQYF. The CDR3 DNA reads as TGTGCCAGCAGCCAGGGACTAGCGGTCACCTACGAGCAGTACTTC.

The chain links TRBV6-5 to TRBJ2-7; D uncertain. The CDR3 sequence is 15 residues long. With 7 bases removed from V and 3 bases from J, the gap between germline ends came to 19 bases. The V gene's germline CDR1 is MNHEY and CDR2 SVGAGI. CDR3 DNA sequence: TGTGCCAGCACCGGAATCGTCGACAATATCTACGAGCAGTACTTC. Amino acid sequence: CASTGIVDNIYEQYF.

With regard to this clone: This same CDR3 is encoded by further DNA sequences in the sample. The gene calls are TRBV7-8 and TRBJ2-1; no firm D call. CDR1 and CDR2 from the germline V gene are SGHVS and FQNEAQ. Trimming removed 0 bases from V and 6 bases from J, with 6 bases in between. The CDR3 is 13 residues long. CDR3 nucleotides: TGTGCCAGCAGCTTAGCGCTTGGCAATGAGCAGTTCTTC. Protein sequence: CASSLALGNEQFF.

The CDR3 region has the DNA TGCAGCGTTGAAAGGGACAGCCACTACAATGAGCAGTTCTTC. Translating gives CSVERDSHYNEQFF. This rearrangement joins TRBV29-1 to TRBJ2-1; 7 nucleotides line up with TRBD1. V was pared by 2 bases and J by 3 bases, with 4 bases of the junction left unmatched. This CDR3 is 14 amino acids long. The V gene's germline CDR1 is SQVTM and CDR2 ANQGSEA.

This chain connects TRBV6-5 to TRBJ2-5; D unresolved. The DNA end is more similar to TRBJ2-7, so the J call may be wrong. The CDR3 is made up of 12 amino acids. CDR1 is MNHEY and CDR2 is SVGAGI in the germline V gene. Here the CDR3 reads CASSYTGDEQYF. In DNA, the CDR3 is TGTGCCAGCAGTTACACTGGGGACGAGCAGTACTTC.

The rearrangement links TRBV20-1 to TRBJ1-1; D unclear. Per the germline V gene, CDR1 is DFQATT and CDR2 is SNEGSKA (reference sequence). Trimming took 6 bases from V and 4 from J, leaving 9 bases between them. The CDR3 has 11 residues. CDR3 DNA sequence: TGCAGTGCCCAGCGGGCCACTGAAGCTTTCTTT. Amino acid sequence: CSAQRATEAFF.

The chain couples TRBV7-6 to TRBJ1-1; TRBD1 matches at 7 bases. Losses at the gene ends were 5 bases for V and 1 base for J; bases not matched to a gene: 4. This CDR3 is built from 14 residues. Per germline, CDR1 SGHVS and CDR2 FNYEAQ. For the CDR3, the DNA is TGTGCCAGCAGCCCAGGGGACAGGAACACTGAAGCTTTCTTT. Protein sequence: CASSPGDRNTEAFF.